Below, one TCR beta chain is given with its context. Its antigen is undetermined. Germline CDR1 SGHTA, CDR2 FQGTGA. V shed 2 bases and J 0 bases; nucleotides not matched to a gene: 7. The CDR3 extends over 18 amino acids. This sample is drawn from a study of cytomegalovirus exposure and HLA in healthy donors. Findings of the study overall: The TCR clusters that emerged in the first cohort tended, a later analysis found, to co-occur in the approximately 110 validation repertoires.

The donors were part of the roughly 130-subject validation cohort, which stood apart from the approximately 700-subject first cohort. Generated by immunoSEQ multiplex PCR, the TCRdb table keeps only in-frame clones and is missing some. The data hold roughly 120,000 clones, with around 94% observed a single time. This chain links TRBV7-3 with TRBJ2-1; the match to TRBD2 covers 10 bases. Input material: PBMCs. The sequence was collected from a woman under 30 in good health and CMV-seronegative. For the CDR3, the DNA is TGTGCCAGCAGCTTATTAGGGACTAGCGCTAGCTCCTACAATGAGCAGTTCTTC. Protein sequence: CASSLLGTSASSYNEQFF.